This T cell receptor beta chain was sequenced for a study of radiation and T cells in renal cell carcinoma. Study results and limitations: In blood, top tumor clones expanded by 2 weeks, shrinking by 4.

In germline, CDR1 is SGHNT, CDR2 YENEEA. The CDR3 totals 13 residues. V gave up 1 base and J gave up 9 bases, with 10 bases separating them. As to time point: baseline pretreatment blood. The treatment here: 15 Gy SBRT to primary tumor, nephrectomy 4 weeks later. Radiation-treated patients gave blood at baseline, week 2 and week 4. In the case of this clone: What it binds is not known.

Repertoires were generated with immunoSEQ multiplex PCR, while TCRdb's copy carries only in-frame clones and drops some. Of about 130,000 clones listed, nearly 90% are singletons. The chain combines TRBV11-3 with TRBJ1-3; D is perhaps TRBD1 (5 bases). The source was blood, collected from a patient whose treatment included radiotherapy and nephrectomy. The sequence was obtained from a woman aged 45-59 years with renal cell carcinoma. The CDR3 protein is CASSLVTGSTIYF. The DNA of the CDR3 is TGTGCCAGCAGCTTAGTCACAGGCAGCACCATATATTTT.